This T cell receptor beta chain came from a study of post-analysis software for immune sequencing data. This clonotype turned up a few times. Antigen specificity is unknown. The CDR3 covers 15 residues. Trimming at V came to 1 base and at J to 2 bases, leaving 5 bases not matched to a gene. The germline CDR1 and CDR2 sequences are SGHRS and YFSETQ. The TCR beta cDNA libraries carried unique molecular identifiers. TCRdb independently ran MiXCR on the PCR reads; one entry per CDR3 protein. The sample includes 750,000 to 900,000 distinct CDR3 sequences, more than 45% of them seen just once. Findings and limits, study-wide: Patients used five TRBV segments, including TRBV5-6, TRBV5-1 and TRBV20-1, more often than controls.

This clonotype was sampled from a girl aged 5-17 years with multiple sclerosis. The rearrangement joins TRBV5-1 to TRBJ2-5; 7 bases line up with TRBD2. The sample taken for sequencing was blood. CDR3: CASSLIAGRQETQYF. DNA for the CDR3: TGCGCCAGCAGCTTGATAGCGGGCAGGCAAGAGACCCAGTACTTC.